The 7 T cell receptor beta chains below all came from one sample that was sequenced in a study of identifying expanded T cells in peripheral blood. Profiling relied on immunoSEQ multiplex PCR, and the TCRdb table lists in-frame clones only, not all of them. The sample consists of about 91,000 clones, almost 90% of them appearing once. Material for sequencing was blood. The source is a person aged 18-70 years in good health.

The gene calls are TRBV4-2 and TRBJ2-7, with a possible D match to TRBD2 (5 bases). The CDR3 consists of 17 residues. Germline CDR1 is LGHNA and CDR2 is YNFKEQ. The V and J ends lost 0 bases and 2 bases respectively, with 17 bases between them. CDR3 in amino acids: CASSQEGLQGSAYEQYF. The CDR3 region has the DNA TGTGCCAGCAGCCAAGAGGGTTTGCAAGGGAGTGCCTACGAGCAGTACTTC.

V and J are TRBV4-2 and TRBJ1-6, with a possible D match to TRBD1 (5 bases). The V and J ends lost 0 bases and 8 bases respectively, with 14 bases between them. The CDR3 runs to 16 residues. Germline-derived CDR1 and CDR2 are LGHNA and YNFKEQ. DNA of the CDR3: TGTGCCAGCAGCCAAGATTCGGGGGGAGTATATTCACCCCTCCACTTT. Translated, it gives CASSQDSGGVYSPLHF.

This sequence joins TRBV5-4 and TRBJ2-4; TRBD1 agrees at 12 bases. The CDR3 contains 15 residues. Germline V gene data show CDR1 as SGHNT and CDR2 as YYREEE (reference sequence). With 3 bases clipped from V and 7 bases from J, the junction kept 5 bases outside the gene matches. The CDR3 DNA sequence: TGTGCCAGCAGCTCGGGACAGGGGGCGCGGAACATTCAGTACTTC. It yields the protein CASSSGQGARNIQYF.

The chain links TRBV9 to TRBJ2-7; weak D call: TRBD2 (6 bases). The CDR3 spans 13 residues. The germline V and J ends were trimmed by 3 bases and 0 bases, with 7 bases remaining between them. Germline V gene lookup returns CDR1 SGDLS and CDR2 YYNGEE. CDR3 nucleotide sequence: TGTGCCAGCAGCGCGACTAGCTCCTACGAGCAGTACTTC. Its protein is CASSATSSYEQYF.

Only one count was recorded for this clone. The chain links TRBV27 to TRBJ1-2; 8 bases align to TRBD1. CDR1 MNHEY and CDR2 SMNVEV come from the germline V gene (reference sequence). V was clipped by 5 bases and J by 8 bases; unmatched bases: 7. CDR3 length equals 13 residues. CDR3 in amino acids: CASSADRGGGYTF. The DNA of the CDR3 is TGTGCCAGCAGTGCAGACAGGGGAGGCGGCTACACCTTC.

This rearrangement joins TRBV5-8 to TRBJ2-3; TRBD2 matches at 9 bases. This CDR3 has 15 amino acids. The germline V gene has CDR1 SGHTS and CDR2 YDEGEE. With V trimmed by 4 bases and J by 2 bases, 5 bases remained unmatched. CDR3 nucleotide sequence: TGTGCCAGCAGCCCTAGCGGGACTCACACAGATACGCAGTATTTT. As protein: CASSPSGTHTDTQYF.

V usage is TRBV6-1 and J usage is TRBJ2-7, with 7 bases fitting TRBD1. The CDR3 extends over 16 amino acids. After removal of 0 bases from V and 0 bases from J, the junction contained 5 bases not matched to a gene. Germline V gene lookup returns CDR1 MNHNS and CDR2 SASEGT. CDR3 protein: CASSEAPTGISYEQYF. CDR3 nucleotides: TGTGCCAGCAGTGAAGCCCCGACAGGGATCTCCTACGAGCAGTACTTC.